Listed here is a single T cell receptor (beta chain). Its antigen is as yet unknown. Only in-frame clones appear in the TCRdb table, and some are missing; sequencing was by immunoSEQ multiplex PCR. The table lists fewer than 40,000 clones, 72% of them singletons, with 25% to 30% in the top ten. This entry belongs to a study of vaccination effects on CD4 cells after COVID-19. Study observations and caveats: The study found that post-vaccine spike-reactive clones in convalescents were mainly new vaccine-induced clones.

Sequencing was preceded by expansion of antigen-specific CD4+ T cells with viral peptide pools in the ViraFEST assay. Subsequent to a culture period of more than 8 days, CD4+ T cells were isolated. The person acquired a PCR-confirmed SARS-CoV-2 infection between March and December 2020. This clonotype was obtained from a human donor who had a prior SARS-CoV-2 infection. Specimen: CD4+ T cells from PBMCs cultured with a peptide pool, collected before COVID-19 vaccination.

CDR3 in DNA: TGTGCCAGCAGTACTAACGTAAGAAGCGGGCAGTTCTTC. This codes for CASSTNVRSGQFF. J is TRBJ2-1 and V is TRBV2, with a weak D call TRBD2 (5 bases). Per the germline V gene, CDR1 is SNHLY and CDR2 is FYNNEI. This CDR3 has 13 residues. Deletions cut 5 bases from V and 12 bases from J, with 17 bases between.